These T cell receptor beta chains were read from a single sample in a study of shared clonotypes between healthy human individuals. Data came from immunoSEQ multiplex PCR; TCRdb stores just in-frame clones and leaves some out. There are approximately 600,000 clones in the sample; approximately 96% occur only once, and over 0.1% lies in the top ten. The sequencing input was naive CD8+ T cells sorted from blood. Source of these receptors: a woman in her thirties in good health. Both conserved end residues are part of each CDR3.

V gene: TRBV28
J gene: TRBJ1-1
CDR3 protein: CASSAPRLEMNTEAFF

V gene: TRBV5-5
J gene: TRBJ2-7
CDR3 protein: CASSLLAYEQYF

V gene: TRBV27
J gene: TRBJ2-1
CDR3 protein: CASSLAGGSNEQFF

V gene: TRBV6-1
J gene: TRBJ2-7
CDR3 protein: CASSELTSGLYEQYF

V gene: TRBV5-1
J gene: TRBJ2-2
CDR3 protein: CASSLTSGRGAGELFF

V gene: TRBV11-3
J gene: TRBJ2-1
CDR3 protein: CASSGLAGMNEQFF

V gene: TRBV10-3
J gene: TRBJ2-7
CDR3 protein: CAISDTYEQYF

V gene: TRBV2
J gene: TRBJ2-1
CDR3 protein: CASSDTDTLSYNEQFF

V gene: TRBV13
J gene: TRBJ2-7
CDR3 protein: CASSASEAGSYEQYF

V gene: TRBV4-2
J gene: TRBJ2-1
CDR3 protein: CASSKRPPILAGDDNEQFF